This T cell receptor (beta chain) was recovered during a study of siplizumab effects on memory and regulatory T cells. Repertoires were generated with immunoSEQ multiplex PCR, while TCRdb's copy carries only in-frame clones and drops some. Of 90,000 to 120,000 clones in the sample, 91% were seen once. This clone has more than one count but fewer than ten. Its matching antigen is unknown. The V gene's germline CDR1 is SGHAT and CDR2 FQNNGV. V shed 5 bases and J 8 bases; nucleotides not matched to a gene: 8. This CDR3 has 13 residues. Study-wide findings and caveats: The alloresponse seemed to draw substantially on naive T cells, which appeared more diverse than memory cells. Siplizumab caused a significant drop in alloreactive sequences traceable to unstimulated CD4+ memory cells.

Sample: CD4+ T cells sorted from blood. V is TRBV11-2 and J is TRBJ1-2; 7 positions match TRBD1. The origin of this receptor is a human donor in good health. Some clones in this sample may be carry-over from other donors' samples. The CDR3 spells CASSLQGREGYTF. CDR3 DNA: TGTGCCAGCAGCCTACAGGGGAGGGAGGGCTACACCTTC.